The clone carrying this T cell receptor beta chain was found many times. Its antigen is unknown. This specimen belongs to a study of T cells in Graves' hyperthyroidism and ophthalmopathy. The patients, who ranged from 18 to 65 in age, presented with newly diagnosed hyperthyroidism lasting under 2 months. Per germline, CDR1 SGHNT and CDR2 YENEEA. V was pared by 0 bases and J by 8 bases, with 8 bases between. CDR3 length: 13 residues. RNA transcripts served as the template for amplifying TCR beta CDR3 regions. The HTBI set primed first-round TCR CDR3 RT-PCR. TCRdb re-called the multiplex PCR reads through MiXCR, storing one row per CDR3 protein. The sample contains some 27,000 distinct CDR3 sequences, roughly 45% of which appear only once. Study conclusions and caveats: The model made its ophthalmopathy prediction, and onset followed a median approximately six months later.

This rearrangement joins TRBV11-3 to TRBJ2-1, with unresolved D. Sequencing was carried out using blood. The source of this sequence is a woman aged 25 to 45 with Graves' hyperthyroidism. CDR3 coding DNA: TGTGCCAGCAGCTTAGAGGGAATTGATGAGCAGTTCTTC. This translates into CASSLEGIDEQFF. Full variable domain (rest looked up from reference TRBV11-3 and TRBJ2-1): EAGVVQSPRYKIIEKKQPVAFWCNPISGHNTLYWYLQNLGQGPELLIRYENEEAVDDSQLPKDRFSAERLKGVDSTLKIQPAELGDSAVYLCASSLEGIDEQFFGPGTRLTVL.